One T cell receptor beta chain is described in this entry. Primers used in a second PCR of roughly 7 to 12 cycles were a sample-barcoded 5' primer and a J-beta primer mix. Paired-end reads containing CDR3 totaled no fewer than 2.5 million for each sample. Via MiXCR, TCRdb re-called the 5' RACE reads, giving one row per CDR3 protein. Of hundreds of thousands of distinct CDR3 sequences in the sample, approximately 48% were seen once. The length of the CDR3 is 14 residues. Trimming took 5 bases from V and 0 from J, leaving 10 bases between them. From germline, CDR1 is SGHTA and CDR2 FQGNSA. The data are from a study of blood T cells in healthy people across ages.

The sequenced sample consisted of blood. J is TRBJ1-1 and V is TRBV7-2; tentatively, D is TRBD1 (5 bases). The clonotype originates from a man between 60 and 75 years old in good health. CDR3: CASSPTAMNTEAFF. The DNA of the CDR3 is TGTGCCAGCAGCCCGACAGCTATGAACACTGAAGCTTTCTTT.